This T cell receptor (beta chain) comes out of a study of blood T cell repertoires in COVID-19. Trimming stripped 7 bases from V and 6 bases from J, with 8 bases between. The CDR3 covers 11 residues. Germline V gives CDR1 MGHDK, CDR2 SYGVNS. The table came from immunoSEQ multiplex PCR; TCRdb's copy has only in-frame clones and leaves some out. The data contain around 220,000 clones, more than 65% of them singletons. This rearrangement joins TRBV25-1 to TRBJ2-3, with unresolved D. This receptor was identified in a woman in her 40s with active or convalescent COVID-19. Sequencing used peripheral blood. Here the CDR3 DNA reads TGTGCCAGCACAGCGAGGGATACGCAGTATTTT. Protein sequence: CASTARDTQYF.